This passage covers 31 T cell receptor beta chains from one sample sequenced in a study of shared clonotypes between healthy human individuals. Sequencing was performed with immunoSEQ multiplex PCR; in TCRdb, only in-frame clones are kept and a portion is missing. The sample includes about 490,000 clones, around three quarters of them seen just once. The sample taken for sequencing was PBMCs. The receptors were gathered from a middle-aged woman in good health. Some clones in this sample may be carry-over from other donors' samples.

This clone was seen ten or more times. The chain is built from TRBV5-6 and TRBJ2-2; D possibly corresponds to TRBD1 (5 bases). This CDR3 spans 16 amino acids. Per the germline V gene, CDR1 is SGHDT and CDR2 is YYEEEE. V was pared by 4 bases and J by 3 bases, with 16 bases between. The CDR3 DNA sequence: TGTGCCAGCAGCCGCCTAACAGCCAGGGACACCGGGGAGCTGTTTTTT. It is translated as CASSRLTARDTGELFF.

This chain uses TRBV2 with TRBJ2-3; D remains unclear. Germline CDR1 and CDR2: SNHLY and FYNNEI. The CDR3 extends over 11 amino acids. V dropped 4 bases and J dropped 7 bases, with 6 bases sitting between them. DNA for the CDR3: TGTGCCAGCAGTGGCGGATATACGCAGTATTTT. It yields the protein CASSGGYTQYF.

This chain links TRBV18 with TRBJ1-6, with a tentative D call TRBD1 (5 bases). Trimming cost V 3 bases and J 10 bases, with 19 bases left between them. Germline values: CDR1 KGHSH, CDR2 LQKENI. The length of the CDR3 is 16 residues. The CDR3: CASSPQGHALGSPLHF. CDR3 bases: TGTGCCAGCTCACCCCAAGGACACGCTCTTGGGTCACCCCTCCACTTT.

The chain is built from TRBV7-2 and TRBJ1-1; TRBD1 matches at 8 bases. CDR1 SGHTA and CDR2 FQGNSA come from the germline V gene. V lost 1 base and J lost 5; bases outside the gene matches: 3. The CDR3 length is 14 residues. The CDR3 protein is CASSLGDRRTEAFF. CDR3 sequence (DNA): TGTGCCAGCAGCTTAGGGGACAGGCGGACTGAAGCTTTCTTT.

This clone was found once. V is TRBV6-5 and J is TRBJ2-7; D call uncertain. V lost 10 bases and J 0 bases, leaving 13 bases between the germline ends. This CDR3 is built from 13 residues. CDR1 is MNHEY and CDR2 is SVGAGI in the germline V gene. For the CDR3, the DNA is TGTGCCACCTCCCCCGACACCTCCTACGAGCAGTACTTC. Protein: CATSPDTSYEQYF.

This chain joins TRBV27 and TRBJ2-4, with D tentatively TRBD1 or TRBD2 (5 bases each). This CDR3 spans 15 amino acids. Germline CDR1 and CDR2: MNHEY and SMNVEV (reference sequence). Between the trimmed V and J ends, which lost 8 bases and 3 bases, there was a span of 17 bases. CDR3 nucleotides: TGTGCCAGCGGGAGATCTGGGGGTGACAAAAACATTCAGTACTTC. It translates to CASGRSGGDKNIQYF.

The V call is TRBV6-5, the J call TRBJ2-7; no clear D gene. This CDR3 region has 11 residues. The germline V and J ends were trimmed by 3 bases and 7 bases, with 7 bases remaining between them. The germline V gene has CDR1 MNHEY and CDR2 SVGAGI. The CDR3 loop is CASSYGEEQYF. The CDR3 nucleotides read TGTGCCAGCAGTTATGGAGAAGAGCAGTACTTC.

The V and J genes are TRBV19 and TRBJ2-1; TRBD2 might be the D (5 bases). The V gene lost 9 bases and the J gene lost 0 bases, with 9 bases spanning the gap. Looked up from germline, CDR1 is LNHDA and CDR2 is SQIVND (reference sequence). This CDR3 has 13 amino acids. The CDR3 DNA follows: TGTGCCAGCACCGGGAACTCCTACAATGAGCAGTTCTTC. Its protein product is CASTGNSYNEQFF.

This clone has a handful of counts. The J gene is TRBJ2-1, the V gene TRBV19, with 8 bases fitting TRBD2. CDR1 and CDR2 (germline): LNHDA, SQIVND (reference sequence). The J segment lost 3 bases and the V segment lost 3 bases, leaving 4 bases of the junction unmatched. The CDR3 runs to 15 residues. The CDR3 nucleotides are TGTGCCAGTAGTATGAACAGCGGGAGCTACAATGAGCAGTTCTTC. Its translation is CASSMNSGSYNEQFF.

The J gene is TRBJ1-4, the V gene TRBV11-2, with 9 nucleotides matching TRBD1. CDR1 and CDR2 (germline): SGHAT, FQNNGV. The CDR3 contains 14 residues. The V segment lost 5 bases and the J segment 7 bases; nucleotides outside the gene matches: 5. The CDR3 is CASSLGQGPEKLFF. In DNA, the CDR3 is TGTGCCAGCAGCCTGGGACAGGGACCTGAAAAACTGTTTTTT.

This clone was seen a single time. The CDR3 here is CASSIGRGVYIQYF. The CDR3 DNA reads TGTGCCAGTAGTATCGGACGGGGAGTGTACATTCAGTACTTC. The gene calls are TRBV19 and TRBJ2-4; D might be TRBD2 (5 bases). The CDR3 covers 14 residues. Trimming left V 3 bases short and J 8 bases short, with 14 bases between. The germline V gene encodes CDR1 LNHDA and CDR2 SQIVND (reference sequence).

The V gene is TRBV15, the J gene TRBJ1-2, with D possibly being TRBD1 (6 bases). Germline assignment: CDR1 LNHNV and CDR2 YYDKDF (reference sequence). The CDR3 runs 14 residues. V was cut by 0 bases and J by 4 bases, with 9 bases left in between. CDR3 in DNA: TGTGCCACCAGCAGAGAAGGGGGAATCTATGGCTACACCTTC. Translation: CATSREGGIYGYTF.

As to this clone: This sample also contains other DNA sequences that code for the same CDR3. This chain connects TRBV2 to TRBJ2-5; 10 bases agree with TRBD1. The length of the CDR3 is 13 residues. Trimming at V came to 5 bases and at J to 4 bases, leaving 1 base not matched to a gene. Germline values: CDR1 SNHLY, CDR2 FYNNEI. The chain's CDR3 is CASSWTGGETQYF. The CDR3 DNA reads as TGTGCCAGCAGTTGGACAGGGGGAGAGACCCAGTACTTC.

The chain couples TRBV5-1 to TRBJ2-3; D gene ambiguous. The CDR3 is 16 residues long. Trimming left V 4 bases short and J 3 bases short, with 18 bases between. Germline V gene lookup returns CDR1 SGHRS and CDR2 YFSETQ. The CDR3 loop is CASSPSFTSGTDTQYF. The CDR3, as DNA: TGCGCCAGCAGCCCATCCTTCACCTCTGGGACAGATACGCAGTATTTT. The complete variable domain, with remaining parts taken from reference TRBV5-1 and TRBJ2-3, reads KAGVTQTPRYLIKTRGQQVTLSCSPISGHRSVSWYQQTPGQGLQFLFEYFSETQRNKGNFPGRFSGRQFSNSRSEMNVSTLELGDSALYLCASSPSFTSGTDTQYFGPGTRLTVL.

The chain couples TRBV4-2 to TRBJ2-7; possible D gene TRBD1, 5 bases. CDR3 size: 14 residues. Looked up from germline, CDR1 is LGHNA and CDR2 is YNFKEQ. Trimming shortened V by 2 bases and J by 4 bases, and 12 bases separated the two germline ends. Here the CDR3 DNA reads TGTGCCAGCAGCCAAATGAGACAGCCTTACGAGCAGTACTTC. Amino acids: CASSQMRQPYEQYF.

The CDR3 sequence is CASSLVGANQPQHF. Written as DNA, the CDR3 is TGTGCCAGCAGCTTAGTCGGTGCGAATCAGCCCCAGCATTTT. The chain joins TRBV7-2 to TRBJ1-5; no definite D call. The CDR3 contains 14 residues. Germline V CDR1 and CDR2: SGHTA, FQGNSA. V was clipped by 1 base and J by 4 bases, with 8 bases between them.

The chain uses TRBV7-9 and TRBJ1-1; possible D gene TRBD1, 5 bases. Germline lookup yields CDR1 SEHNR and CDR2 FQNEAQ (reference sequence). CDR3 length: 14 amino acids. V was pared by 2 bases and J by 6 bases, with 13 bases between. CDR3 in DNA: TGTGCCAGCAGCTTAATCCAACAAGGGGCTGAAGCTTTCTTT. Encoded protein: CASSLIQQGAEAFF. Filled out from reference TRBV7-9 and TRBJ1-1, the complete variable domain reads DTGVSQNPRHKITKRGQNVTFRCDPISEHNRLYWYRQTLGQGPEFLTYFQNEAQLEKSRLLSDRFSAERPKGSFSTLEIQRTEQGDSAMYLCASSLIQQGAEAFFGQGTRLTVV.

The chain's CDR3 is CASRGGPGYNSPLHF. CDR3 sequence (DNA): TGTGCCAGCAGGGGGGGACCGGGTTATAATTCACCCCTCCACTTT. J is TRBJ1-6 and V is TRBV2, with D possibly being TRBD1 (5 bases). Trimming cost V 6 bases and J 4 bases, with 13 bases left between them. Germline V lookup: CDR1 SNHLY, CDR2 FYNNEI. CDR3 length equals 15 residues.

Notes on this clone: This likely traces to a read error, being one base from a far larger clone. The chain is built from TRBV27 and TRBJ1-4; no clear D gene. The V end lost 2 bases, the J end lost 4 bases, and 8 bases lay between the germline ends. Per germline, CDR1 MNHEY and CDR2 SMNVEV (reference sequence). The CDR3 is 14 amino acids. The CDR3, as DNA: TGTGCCAGCAGTTTAGCGTACAGTAATGAAAAACTGTTTTTT. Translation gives CASSLAYSNEKLFF.

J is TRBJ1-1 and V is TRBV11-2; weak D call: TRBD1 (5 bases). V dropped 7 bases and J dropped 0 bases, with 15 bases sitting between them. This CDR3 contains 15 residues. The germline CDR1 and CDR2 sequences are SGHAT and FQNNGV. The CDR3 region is CASTTGGRLNTEAFF. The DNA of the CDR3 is TGTGCCAGCACGACCGGGGGACGGTTGAACACTGAAGCTTTCTTT. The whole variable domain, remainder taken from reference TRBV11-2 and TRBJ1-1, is EAGVAQSPRYKIIEKRQSVAFWCNPISGHATLYWYQQILGQGPKLLIQFQNNGVVDDSQLPKDRFSAERLKGVDSTLKIQPAKLEDSAVYLCASTTGGRLNTEAFFGQGTRLTVV.

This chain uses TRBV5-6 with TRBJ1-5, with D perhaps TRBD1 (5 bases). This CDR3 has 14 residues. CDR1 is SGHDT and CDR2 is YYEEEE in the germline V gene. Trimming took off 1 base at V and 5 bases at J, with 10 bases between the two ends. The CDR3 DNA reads TGTGCCAGCAGCTTGACCTCGGGGGATCAGCCCCAGCATTTT. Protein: CASSLTSGDQPQHF.

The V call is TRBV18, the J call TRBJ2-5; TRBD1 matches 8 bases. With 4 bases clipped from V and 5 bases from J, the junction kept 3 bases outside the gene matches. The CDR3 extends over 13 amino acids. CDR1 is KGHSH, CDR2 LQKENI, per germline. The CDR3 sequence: CASSQDRVETQYF. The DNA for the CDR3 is TGTGCCAGCTCACAGGACAGGGTTGAGACCCAGTACTTC.

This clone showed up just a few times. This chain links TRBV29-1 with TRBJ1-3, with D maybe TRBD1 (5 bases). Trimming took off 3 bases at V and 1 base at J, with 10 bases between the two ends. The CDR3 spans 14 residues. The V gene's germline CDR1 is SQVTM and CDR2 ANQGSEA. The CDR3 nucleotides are TGCAGCGTTGATCAGGCAGGGTCTGGAAACACCATATATTTT. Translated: CSVDQAGSGNTIYF.

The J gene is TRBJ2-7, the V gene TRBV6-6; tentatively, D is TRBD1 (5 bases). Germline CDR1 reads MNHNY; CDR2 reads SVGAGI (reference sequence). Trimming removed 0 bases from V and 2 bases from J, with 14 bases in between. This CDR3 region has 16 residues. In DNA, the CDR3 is TGTGCCAGCAGTTACTCGGCAGGGTACATTCCCTACGAGCAGTACTTC. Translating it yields CASSYSAGYIPYEQYF.

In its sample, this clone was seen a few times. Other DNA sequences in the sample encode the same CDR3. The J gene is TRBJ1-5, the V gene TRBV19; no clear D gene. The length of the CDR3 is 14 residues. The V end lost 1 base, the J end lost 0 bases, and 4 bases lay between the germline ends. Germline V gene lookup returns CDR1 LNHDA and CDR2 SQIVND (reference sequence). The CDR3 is CASSIGNSNQPQHF. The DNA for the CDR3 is TGTGCCAGTAGTATAGGTAATAGCAATCAGCCCCAGCATTTT.

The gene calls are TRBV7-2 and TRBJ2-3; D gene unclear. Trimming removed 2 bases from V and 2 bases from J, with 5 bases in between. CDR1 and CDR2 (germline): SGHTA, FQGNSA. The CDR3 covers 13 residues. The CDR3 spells CASSLLNTDTQYF. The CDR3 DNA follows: TGTGCCAGCAGCTTACTTAACACAGATACGCAGTATTTT.

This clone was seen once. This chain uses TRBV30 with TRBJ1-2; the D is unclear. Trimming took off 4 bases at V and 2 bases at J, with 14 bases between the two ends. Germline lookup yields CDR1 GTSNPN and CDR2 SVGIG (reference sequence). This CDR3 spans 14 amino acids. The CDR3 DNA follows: TGTGCCTGGAATCATAAAGGTTCCAACTATGGCTACACCTTC. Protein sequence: CAWNHKGSNYGYTF.

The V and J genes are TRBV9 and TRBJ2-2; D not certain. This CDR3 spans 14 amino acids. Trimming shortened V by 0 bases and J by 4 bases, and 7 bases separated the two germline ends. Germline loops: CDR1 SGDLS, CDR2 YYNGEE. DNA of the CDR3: TGTGCCAGCAGCGTAGGTCGGGTCACCGGGGAGCTGTTTTTT. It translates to CASSVGRVTGELFF.

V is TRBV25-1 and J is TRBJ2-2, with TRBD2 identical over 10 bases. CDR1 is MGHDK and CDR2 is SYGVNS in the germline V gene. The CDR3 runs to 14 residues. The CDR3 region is CTSGDRMNTGELFF. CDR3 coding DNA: TGTACTAGCGGGGACAGGATGAACACCGGGGAGCTGTTTTTT.

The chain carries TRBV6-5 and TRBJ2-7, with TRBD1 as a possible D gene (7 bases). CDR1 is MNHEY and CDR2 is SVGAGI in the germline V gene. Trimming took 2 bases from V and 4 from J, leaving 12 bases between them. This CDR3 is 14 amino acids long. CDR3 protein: CASSYGQGGYEQYF. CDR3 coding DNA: TGTGCCAGCAGTTACGGGCAGGGGGGATACGAGCAGTACTTC.

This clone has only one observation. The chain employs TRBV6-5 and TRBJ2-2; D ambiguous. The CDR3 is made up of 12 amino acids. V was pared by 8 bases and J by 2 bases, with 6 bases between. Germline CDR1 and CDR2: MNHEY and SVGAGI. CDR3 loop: CASYGNTGELFF. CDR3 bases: TGTGCCAGCTACGGAAACACCGGGGAGCTGTTTTTT.